This T cell receptor beta chain was found in a study of regulatory T cells in long-lasting Graves disease. In its sample, this clonotype was seen many times. Investigators prepared the TCR beta libraries by applying iRepertoire HTBI primers and Arm-PCR of CDR3 regions. TCRdb used MiXCR to reprocess the multiplex PCR reads, holding one entry per CDR3 protein. The sample has 350,000 to 550,000 distinct CDR3 sequences; 11% to 15% are singletons. Time point defined: newly diagnosed GD, antithyroid drugs for less than 3 months. The TCR library was made from RNA that had been extracted from PBMCs in TRIzol. Separately, the same data were catalogued under a study of T cells in Graves' hyperthyroidism and ophthalmopathy. That paper adds: The model foresaw ophthalmopathy a median 6.5 months prior to onset.

The source is a woman aged 50 to 60 with Graves disease. The source material was peripheral blood mononuclear cells (PBMCs), sampled at new diagnosis, from a patient treated with antithyroid drugs.

CDR3 sequence (DNA): TGTGCCAGCAGTTTATGGCAGACTGAAGCTTTCTTT. Protein sequence: CASSLWQTEAFF. V is TRBV12-3 or TRBV12-4 and J is TRBJ1-1; the D is unclear. V lost 2 bases, J lost 5 bases, and 6 bases lay in between. CDR3 length: 12 residues.